Each of the 20 T cell receptor beta chains below was sequenced from the same sample in a study of CD8+ T cells in alopecia areata. It was cDNA, reverse transcribed from extracted RNA, that served as the sequencing template. Clones were read by immunoSEQ multiplex PCR, and TCRdb kept only the in-frame ones, dropping some. The sample holds 90,000 to 150,000 clones; 53% are singletons and the top ten take approximately 0.5%. Treatment given: oral pan-JAK inhibitor, 5-10 mg twice daily. The input for sequencing was CD4+ T cells sorted from blood, taken at week 4, from a patient treated with tofacitinib. Receptors originate from a human donor with alopecia areata.

The chain employs TRBV18 and TRBJ1-1; 9 nucleotides agree with TRBD1. CDR3 size: 16 residues. The J segment lost 4 bases and the V segment lost 1 base, leaving 7 bases of the junction unmatched. CDR1 and CDR2 from the germline V gene are KGHSH and LQKENI. As DNA, the CDR3 is TGTGCCAGCTCACCACGGGACAGGGCGGGGGGCACTGAAGCTTTCTTT. It encodes CASSPRDRAGGTEAFF. Filled out from reference TRBV18 and TRBJ1-1, the complete variable domain reads NAGVMQNPRHLVRRRGQEARLRCSPMKGHSHVYWYRQLPEEGLKFMVYLQKENIIDESGMPKERFSAEFPKEGPSILRIQQVVRGDSAAYFCASSPRDRAGGTEAFFGQGTRLTVV.

This chain connects TRBV7-9 to TRBJ2-7; D uncertain. Germline V gene sequence: CDR1 SEHNR, CDR2 FQNEAQ (reference sequence). This CDR3 is 12 amino acids long. V shed 1 base and J shed 7 bases, with 8 bases lying between them. CDR3 nucleotide sequence: TGTGCCAGCAGCTTAGGTATGATTGAGCAGTACTTC. Amino acids: CASSLGMIEQYF.

This chain uses TRBV29-1 with TRBJ2-5; D perhaps matches TRBD2 (5 bases). Germline CDR1 is SQVTM and CDR2 is ANQGSEA. The V and J ends lost 5 bases and 4 bases respectively, with 8 bases between them. CDR3 size: 11 residues. CDR3 DNA: TGCAGCGTTCCAGAGGGAGAGACCCAGTACTTC. Protein: CSVPEGETQYF.

This chain uses TRBV5-1 with TRBJ1-1; a possible D gene is TRBD1 (5 bases). CDR1 SGHRS and CDR2 YFSETQ come from the germline V gene. With 4 bases removed from V and 6 bases from J, the gap between germline ends came to 13 bases. This CDR3 has 13 residues. In DNA, the CDR3 is TGCGCCAGCAGCCTAACCAGGGTCTCTGAAGCTTTCTTT. Translating it yields CASSLTRVSEAFF.

The rearrangement links TRBV29-1 to TRBJ1-2; tentative D call: TRBD1 (6 bases). With 7 bases removed from V and 3 bases from J, the gap between germline ends came to 18 bases. The CDR3 length is 14 residues. Germline loops: CDR1 SQVTM, CDR2 ANQGSEA. The DNA for the CDR3 is TGCAGCGGATTGGGGGGGCTTAAGGACTATGGCTACACCTTC. Amino acids: CSGLGGLKDYGYTF.

This chain uses TRBV6-5 with TRBJ1-6, with TRBD1 matching over 8 bases. The length of the CDR3 is 15 residues. With V trimmed by 4 bases and J by 8 bases, 7 bases remained unmatched. Germline V gene lookup returns CDR1 MNHEY and CDR2 SVGAGI. CDR3 DNA: TGTGCCAGCAGTTCCCAGGGGGCGGGGGATTCACCCCTCCACTTT. This sequence encodes CASSSQGAGDSPLHF.

The rearrangement links TRBV29-1 to TRBJ2-3, with 8 positions matching TRBD1. Trimming at V came to 6 bases and at J to 4 bases, leaving 6 bases not matched to a gene. The CDR3 length is 13 residues. Per germline, CDR1 SQVTM and CDR2 ANQGSEA. The CDR3 region has the DNA TGCAGCGTCGCCAGGGGGCGCGCAGATACGCAGTATTTT. Translating it yields CSVARGRADTQYF.

The chain links TRBV30 to TRBJ1-5; D is unresolved. Per the germline V gene, CDR1 is GTSNPN and CDR2 is SVGIG (reference sequence). V was shortened by 1 base and J by 6 bases, with 10 bases between the two germline ends. The CDR3 extends over 13 amino acids. CDR3 protein: CAWSAHYSQPQHF. CDR3 coding DNA: TGTGCCTGGAGTGCCCACTACTCTCAGCCCCAGCATTTT.

A few counts support this clone. The CDR3 is CSALNRDRALTTQYF. DNA of the CDR3: TGCAGCGCCCTTAACCGGGACAGGGCTTTAACGACCCAGTACTTC. This chain connects TRBV29-1 to TRBJ2-5; 9 nucleotides line up with TRBD1. The junction had 16 bases not matched to a gene; V was cut back by 7 bases and J by 7 bases. This CDR3 has 15 residues. Germline assignment: CDR1 SQVTM and CDR2 ANQGSEA.

There are a few counts of this clone. V is TRBV29-1 and J is TRBJ2-3; 8 bases fit TRBD2. V gave up 1 base and J gave up 4 bases; unmatched junction bases: 19. CDR3 length: 19 residues. Germline CDR1 is SQVTM and CDR2 is ANQGSEA. The CDR3 here is CSVEGAPLWGAGVADTQYF. DNA for the CDR3: TGCAGCGTTGAAGGAGCCCCACTTTGGGGAGCGGGAGTGGCAGATACGCAGTATTTT.

The chain couples TRBV11-2 to TRBJ2-7; 10 bases are a match to TRBD2. CDR3 length: 15 residues. CDR1 SGHAT and CDR2 FQNNGV come from the germline V gene. V lost 1 base to trimming and J lost 2 bases; unmatched junction nucleotides: 2. CDR3 bases: TGTGCCAGCAGCTTAGTAGCGGGAGGACCCTACGAGCAGTACTTC. This gives the protein CASSLVAGGPYEQYF.

This chain uses TRBV4-1 with TRBJ2-5; D is possibly TRBD2 (6 bases). CDR3 length: 16 amino acids. Trimming pared 4 bases from V and 0 bases from J, leaving 15 bases between. CDR1 is MGHRA, CDR2 YSYEKL, per germline. The CDR3 is CASSPMGRRDQETQYF. CDR3 sequence (DNA): TGCGCCAGCAGCCCTATGGGGAGGCGCGACCAAGAGACCCAGTACTTC.

This clone was detected once. The chain carries TRBV27 and TRBJ2-7; no clear D. V was cut by 2 bases and J by 2 bases, with 10 bases left in between. CDR3 length: 14 amino acids. Germline V gene lookup returns CDR1 MNHEY and CDR2 SMNVEV (reference sequence). The chain's CDR3 is CASSLRADAYEQYF. The CDR3, as DNA: TGTGCCAGCAGTTTAAGGGCCGATGCCTACGAGCAGTACTTC.

J is TRBJ2-2 and V is TRBV27; TRBD1 matches 10 bases. Trimming at V came to 8 bases and at J to 5 bases, leaving 5 bases not matched to a gene. The CDR3 extends over 14 amino acids. Germline assignment: CDR1 MNHEY and CDR2 SMNVEV (reference sequence). The CDR3 region has the DNA TGTGCCAGCGGGGGACAGGGGAGAACCGGGGAGCTGTTTTTT. This codes for CASGGQGRTGELFF.

This clone was seen more than once but under ten times. This same CDR3 is encoded by further DNA sequences in the sample. CDR3 in amino acids: CASSLEVNTEAFF. CDR3 nucleotide sequence: TGCGCCAGCAGCTTGGAGGTGAACACTGAAGCTTTCTTT. The chain joins TRBV5-1 to TRBJ1-1, with D unclear. V lost 0 bases, J lost 0 bases, and 3 bases lay in between. Germline V lookup: CDR1 SGHRS, CDR2 YFSETQ. The CDR3 length is 13 residues.

This clone was observed a single time. This chain links TRBV6-5 with TRBJ2-3; no definite D call. This CDR3 spans 14 amino acids. The ends were cut back, 2 bases at V and 3 bases at J, with 9 bases in the middle. Germline-derived CDR1 and CDR2 are MNHEY and SVGAGI. The CDR3 here is CASSYLLSTDTQYF. In DNA, the CDR3 is TGTGCCAGCAGTTACCTTCTCTCTACAGATACGCAGTATTTT.

The CDR3 DNA is TGTGCCAGCATCACAAACCGGGACAGGGACTACGAGCAGTACTTC. It is translated as CASITNRDRDYEQYF. The V and J genes are TRBV14 and TRBJ2-7, with 9 bases aligning to TRBD1. The germline V gene has CDR1 SGHDN and CDR2 FVKESK. V lost 7 bases, J lost 3 bases, and 10 bases stayed unmatched. The CDR3 runs to 15 residues.

In its sample, this clone was seen once. The chain employs TRBV6-5 and TRBJ2-3, with no clear D. Germline V gene lookup returns CDR1 MNHEY and CDR2 SVGAGI. The CDR3 consists of 14 residues. V dropped 1 base and J dropped 0 bases, with 5 bases sitting between them. The CDR3, as DNA: TGTGCCAGCAGTTACTTATCTAGCACAGATACGCAGTATTTT. Its translation: CASSYLSSTDTQYF.

This rearrangement joins TRBV6-5 to TRBJ2-7; no reliable D call. CDR3 length equals 14 residues. Trimming removed 3 bases at V and 0 bases at J, with 9 bases between. The germline CDR1 and CDR2 sequences are MNHEY and SVGAGI. In nucleotides, the CDR3 is TGTGCCAGCAGTTATTTCCAGGCCTCCTACGAGCAGTACTTC. This sequence encodes CASSYFQASYEQYF.

The gene calls are TRBV29-1 and TRBJ2-7, with 10 bases matching TRBD2. CDR3 length: 12 amino acids. The ends lost 6 bases at V and 6 bases at J; junction bases unmatched: 5. Germline loops: CDR1 SQVTM, CDR2 ANQGSEA. The CDR3 DNA reads TGCAGCGTCGGGACTAGCGCCTCCGAGCAGTACTTC. Translation gives CSVGTSASEQYF.